This T cell receptor (beta chain) is drawn from a study of CD8 T cells in ankylosing spondylitis. Overall study findings and caveats: Disease-associated clones were CD8+ and fairly uncommon in peripheral blood. For ankylosing spondylitis blood, a TCR beta motif of 7 or 8 highly homologous variants appeared characteristic.

Per the germline V gene, CDR1 is MDHEN and CDR2 is SYDVKM. The CDR3 runs to 14 residues. The J segment lost 0 bases and the V segment lost 8 bases, leaving 4 bases of the junction unmatched. As concerns this clonotype: Antigen specificity is unknown.

Making use of molecular barcodes, quantitative 5'-RACE generated TCR beta libraries. Each CDR3 protein gets one entry after TCRdb re-called the 5' RACE reads with MiXCR. The sample shows a few hundred thousand distinct CDR3 sequences, more than 20% of them seen only once. This receptor was obtained from a male donor with ankylosing spondylitis. The V call is TRBV28, the J call TRBJ2-1, with 7 bases identical to TRBD2. The sample comprised blood, either unsorted or a sorted T cell fraction (not recorded which). CDR3 region: CASRSGGSYNEQFF. The DNA for the CDR3 is TGTGCCAGCCGATCGGGGGGCTCCTACAATGAGCAGTTCTTC.